This T cell receptor beta chain appears in the sequencing data of a study of cytomegalovirus exposure and HLA in healthy donors. Whole-study context: Genotyping showed less than 85% of 398 donors falling in the Caucasian-associated ancestry cluster.

Both 60 Vbeta primers and 13 Jbeta primers went into the PCR. Libraries were prepared by immunoSEQ multiplex PCR; TCRdb keeps only in-frame clonotypes and omits some of them. The data hold under 200,000 clones, with around 77% observed a single time. The study, taken as a whole, reports: As a later analysis showed, several of the most significant clusters appeared to be linked to common viral pathogens. In terms of immune exposure information, only CMV serostatus was available.

The CDR3 sequence is 15 residues long. From germline, CDR1 is MNHEY and CDR2 SVGAGI. V gave up 0 bases and J gave up 5 bases; unmatched junction bases: 6. As concerns this clone: The antigen is not known.

The sequence was obtained from a man aged 40-49 years in good health and CMV-seronegative. The sequenced sample was PBMCs. V usage is TRBV6-5 and J usage is TRBJ1-2; 7 positions match TRBD1. CDR3 sequence reads: CASSYSNRGLYGYTF. Written as DNA, the CDR3 is TGTGCCAGCAGTTACTCGAACAGGGGCCTTTATGGCTACACCTTC.